A selection of T cell receptor beta chains follows, all from one sample in a study of blood T cell repertoires in COVID-19. Libraries were prepared by immunoSEQ multiplex PCR; TCRdb keeps only in-frame clonotypes and omits some of them. Of over 200,000 clones listed, about nine tenths are singletons. Sequencing was done on a sample of PBMCs or T cells enriched from blood (not recorded which). Receptors originate from a man aged 18 to 30 with acute COVID-19. Each CDR3 is given with its conserved first and last residue. The D gene is left open where the match is weak. Clone size appears in some rows only: once, few, many, or a class for an expanded clone.

clone size: .
V gene: TRBV6-5
J gene: TRBJ1-6
D gene: .
CDR3 protein: CASSYDSPAGNSPLHF
CDR3 DNA: TGTGCCAGCAGTTACGATTCGCCGGCAGGGAACTCACCCCTCCACTTT

clone size: .
V gene: TRBV5-1
J gene: TRBJ2-5
D gene: .
CDR3 protein: CASSLADRLTETQYF
CDR3 DNA: TGCGCCAGCAGCTTGGCCGACAGGTTGACGGAGACCCAGTACTTC

clone size: .
V gene: TRBV28
J gene: TRBJ2-1
D gene: TRBD2
CDR3 protein: CAAGTSNNEQFF
CDR3 DNA: TGTGCCGCCGGGACTAGTAACAATGAGCAGTTCTTC

clone size: .
V gene: TRBV6-5
J gene: TRBJ1-2
D gene: TRBD1
CDR3 protein: CASRAGTVGGYTF
CDR3 DNA: TGTGCCAGCAGAGCCGGGACAGTTGGCGGCTACACCTTC

clone size: .
V gene: TRBV4-2
J gene: TRBJ1-1
D gene: .
CDR3 protein: CASSQENRNTEAFF
CDR3 DNA: TGTGCCAGCAGCCAAGAAAACAGGAACACTGAAGCTTTCTTT

clone size: once
V gene: TRBV7-2
J gene: TRBJ2-7
D gene: .
CDR3 protein: CASSLGRGTYEQYF
CDR3 DNA: TGTGCCAGCAGCTTAGGAAGGGGGACCTACGAGCAGTACTTC

clone size: .
V gene: TRBV5-4
J gene: TRBJ1-1
D gene: .
CDR3 protein: CASSWAQGSVNTEAFF
CDR3 DNA: TGTGCCAGCAGCTGGGCCCAGGGCAGTGTGAACACTGAAGCTTTCTTT

clone size: .
V gene: TRBV27
J gene: TRBJ2-2
D gene: .
CDR3 protein: CASSTWETGELFF
CDR3 DNA: TGTGCCAGCAGTACCTGGGAGACCGGGGAGCTGTTTTTT

clone size: .
V gene: TRBV9
J gene: TRBJ2-3
D gene: TRBD2
CDR3 protein: CASSVDAGGGTDTQYF
CDR3 DNA: TGTGCCAGCAGCGTAGACGCGGGGGGCGGCACAGATACGCAGTATTTT

clone size: .
V gene: TRBV7-9
J gene: TRBJ2-1
D gene: .
CDR3 protein: CASSLSSSITYNEQFF
CDR3 DNA: TGTGCCAGCAGCTTGTCTAGCTCCATAACCTACAATGAGCAGTTCTTC

clone size: .
V gene: TRBV19
J gene: TRBJ2-4
D gene: TRBD2
CDR3 protein: CASSSSGRPKNIQYF
CDR3 DNA: TGTGCCAGTAGTTCAAGCGGGAGACCCAAAAACATTCAGTACTTC

clone size: .
V gene: TRBV19
J gene: TRBJ1-5
D gene: .
CDR3 protein: CASSTRQREPQHF
CDR3 DNA: TGTGCCAGTAGTACGCGGCAGAGGGAGCCCCAGCATTTT

clone size: .
V gene: TRBV24-1
J gene: TRBJ1-2
D gene: .
CDR3 protein: CATSDSDRVYFAF
CDR3 DNA: TGTGCCACCAGTGACTCCGACAGAGTATATTTCGCCTTC

clone size: .
V gene: TRBV11-3
J gene: TRBJ2-3
D gene: .
CDR3 protein: CASSLGGGASTDTQYF
CDR3 DNA: TGTGCCAGCAGCCTCGGGGGAGGCGCAAGCACAGATACGCAGTATTTT

clone size: .
V gene: TRBV11-3
J gene: TRBJ2-2
D gene: .
CDR3 protein: CASSLGVDSGTGELFF
CDR3 DNA: TGTGCCAGCAGCTTAGGAGTAGACAGTGGCACCGGGGAGCTGTTTTTT

clone size: .
V gene: TRBV29-1
J gene: TRBJ1-1
D gene: TRBD1
CDR3 protein: CSARTGMNTEAFF
CDR3 DNA: TGCAGCGCCCGGACAGGGATGAACACTGAAGCTTTCTTT

clone size: .
V gene: TRBV7-2
J gene: TRBJ2-1
D gene: .
CDR3 protein: CASSPWGRSNEQFF
CDR3 DNA: TGTGCCAGCAGCCCCTGGGGGAGGAGTAATGAGCAGTTCTTC

clone size: .
V gene: TRBV4-3
J gene: TRBJ1-4
D gene: TRBD1
CDR3 protein: CASSQGTGPSNEKLFF
CDR3 DNA: TGCGCCAGCAGCCAAGGGACAGGCCCGAGTAATGAAAAACTGTTTTTT

clone size: once
V gene: TRBV7-8
J gene: TRBJ2-1
D gene: TRBD2
CDR3 protein: CASSYLSGTYNEQFF
CDR3 DNA: TGTGCCAGCAGCTATCTGAGCGGGACCTACAATGAGCAGTTCTTC

clone size: .
V gene: TRBV2
J gene: TRBJ2-5
D gene: TRBD1
CDR3 protein: CASSSGQGSGTQYF
CDR3 DNA: TGTGCCAGCAGTTCGGGACAGGGGTCAGGGACCCAGTACTTC

clone size: .
V gene: TRBV28
J gene: TRBJ2-3
D gene: TRBD2
CDR3 protein: CASSLISGVGTDTQYF
CDR3 DNA: TGTGCCAGCAGTTTGATTAGCGGGGTGGGCACAGATACGCAGTATTTT

clone size: .
V gene: TRBV21-1
J gene: TRBJ2-7
D gene: .
CDR3 protein: CASSKARQGDEQYF
CDR3 DNA: TGTGCCAGCAGCAAAGCTCGGCAGGGGGACGAGCAGTACTTC

clone size: .
V gene: TRBV5-1
J gene: TRBJ1-2
D gene: TRBD1
CDR3 protein: CASSSVDRGTSGYGYTF
CDR3 DNA: TGCGCCAGCAGCTCGGTGGACAGGGGGACTAGCGGCTATGGCTACACCTTC

clone size: .
V gene: TRBV15
J gene: TRBJ2-1
D gene: .
CDR3 protein: CATSSRRAGSYNEQFF
CDR3 DNA: TGTGCCACCAGCAGCCGGAGGGCGGGCTCCTACAATGAGCAGTTCTTC

clone size: .
V gene: TRBV12-5
J gene: TRBJ1-5
D gene: .
CDR3 protein: CASGLATPNQPQHF
CDR3 DNA: TGTGCTAGTGGTTTGGCGACACCGAATCAGCCCCAGCATTTT

clone size: .
V gene: TRBV7-2
J gene: TRBJ2-1
D gene: .
CDR3 protein: CASSLYPTGYNEQFF
CDR3 DNA: TGTGCCAGCAGCTTATATCCGACAGGATACAATGAGCAGTTCTTC

clone size: .
V gene: TRBV19
J gene: TRBJ2-3
D gene: .
CDR3 protein: CASSRPMQVDTQYF
CDR3 DNA: TGTGCCAGCAGTAGACCGATGCAGGTAGATACGCAGTATTTT

clone size: .
V gene: TRBV28
J gene: TRBJ2-7
D gene: .
CDR3 protein: CASSSPYEQYF
CDR3 DNA: TGTGCCAGCAGCTCCCCCTACGAGCAGTACTTC

clone size: once
V gene: TRBV28
J gene: TRBJ1-4
D gene: TRBD1
CDR3 protein: CASTTGGQEKLFF
CDR3 DNA: TGTGCCAGCACCACAGGGGGCCAGGAAAAACTGTTTTTT

clone size: .
V gene: TRBV19
J gene: TRBJ2-1
D gene: .
CDR3 protein: CASTQDSWDHEQFF
CDR3 DNA: TGTGCCAGTACCCAGGACAGTTGGGATCATGAGCAGTTCTTC

clone size: .
V gene: TRBV6-5
J gene: TRBJ2-5
D gene: TRBD1
CDR3 protein: CASSYTRDRPWETQYF
CDR3 DNA: TGTGCCAGCAGTTACACTAGGGACAGGCCATGGGAGACCCAGTACTTC